This T cell receptor beta chain is drawn from a study of blood T cells in healthy people across ages. The wider study: The template switching approach captured approximately one barcoded beta molecule for every two T cells. General study points: Calculation of diversity from one million T cells yielded estimates considered to be underestimates. The unsorted PBMCs prevented any conclusive comparison of naive versus antigen-experienced cells.

With regard to this clonotype: Antigen: not known.

Primed by a sample-barcoded 5' primer and a J-beta primer mix, a second PCR proceeded for roughly 7 to 12 cycles. TCRdb passed the 5' RACE reads through MiXCR, listing each CDR3 protein once. Found here are about 1.5 million distinct CDR3 sequences, approximately 42% of them singletons; the top ten hold around 4%. Germline V gene lookup returns CDR1 SGHTA and CDR2 FQGNSA. This CDR3 region has 14 residues. Trimming took 5 bases from V and 4 from J, leaving 14 bases between them. This receptor was obtained from a young woman in good health. The sequenced material came from blood. The chain has TRBV7-2 and TRBJ1-2, with no clear D. Here the CDR3 reads CASSENSWGYGYTF. In DNA form, the CDR3 reads TGTGCCAGCAGCGAGAACTCGTGGGGCTATGGCTACACCTTC.